This TCR beta chain derives from a study of neoadjuvant anti-PD-1 for oral cavity cancer (dated by TCRdb to the early 2020s). At the level of the whole study: Before undergoing curative-intent surgical resection, most patients got three to four biweekly nivolumab doses at 3 mg/kg. Responders were defined as patients with complete response, partial response or stable disease by RECIST 1.1; non-responders were defined as patients with progression. Patients who did not progress were given a fourth nivolumab dose at about day 43 and had definitive surgical resection on days 50-56. There were more than nine patients in the parent correlative cohort, and the response rate was 33%.

This clone was found once. The antigen it recognizes is unknown. Base qualities are not at hand, and no much larger clone is one base apart. The sample's time point label, decoded: after neoadjuvant nivolumab, at surgical resection. Patients had been newly diagnosed with stage II-IVA oral cavity squamous cell carcinoma, and no prior systemic or radiation treatment had been given to the patients. The cohort was made up of patients with locally advanced, HPV-negative oral cavity squamous cell carcinoma. Peripheral blood mononuclear cells were analyzed directly and were not maintained or expanded in culture. The samples were drawn from a longitudinal correlative study tied to a single-arm phase II trial testing neoadjuvant nivolumab in oral cavity squamous cell carcinoma. Subject-matched pre- and post-treatment PBMCs and tumors from three responders and three non-responders were subjected to genomic DNA-based TCRbeta sequencing. Peripheral blood mononuclear cells were collected before nivolumab treatment and were collected again after treatment, at the time of surgery. Genomic DNA was isolated from PBMCs using the Maxwell RSC DNA from Cells kit.

Looking up the germline V gene yields CDR1 MDHEN and CDR2 SYDVKM. V and J are truncated by 5 bases and 9 bases respectively, leaving an intervening sequence of 20 bases. There are 15 amino acids in the CDR3, from cysteine to phenylalanine inclusive. Only the CDR3 region is kept as DNA, spanning 45 bases read in frame from base 1. For deep sequencing, PBMC libraries mostly used about 500 ng of input genomic DNA, with six replicates for each sample. TCRbeta libraries were prepared with the immunoSEQ hsTCRbeta kit according to the manufacturer's instructions. An Illumina NovaSeq 6000 S4 flow cell was used to sequence the final libraries, which had first been combined to 3 nM. The original pipeline was this. Raw data preprocessing and quality control were performed with the immunoSEQ Analyzer. The analysis was restricted to productive rearrangements, with each unique CDR3 amino acid sequence defining a clonotype. Repertoire clonality was estimated as the Gini-Simpson index, which was calculated using the R package tcR. Gini indices were compared with Student's t test, and associations with tumor size change were assessed by Pearson correlation. The immuneACCESS repertoire file appears here via TCRdb, limited to in-frame rearrangements. These files lack a portion of the clones; in checked studies, under half of the deficit traces to unresolved V genes, and the cause of the others is not known. V and J calls and clone size are given by that table; D and trimming were obtained from the DNA. Recorded for this sample are about 9,300 clones; over 70% of them occurred a single time. The ten top clones hold about 4.1% of the sample.

The paper's findings and limits, for the study overall: A higher pretreatment blood Treg/Th17 ratio correlated with both higher pretreatment blood TCRbeta clonality and lower post-treatment tumor TCRbeta clonality. TCR analyses included only a few patients per response group, and the authors called for larger cohorts for validation. After neoadjuvant nivolumab, T cell clonality (Gini index) in PBMCs was significantly higher in non-responders than in responders.

The TCR was taken from a person aged 40-85 years with oral cavity squamous cell carcinoma. The material sequenced was PBMCs, taken after nivolumab (anti-PD-1) treatment. Here the chain combines TRBV28 and TRBJ2-1; the best D guess is TRBD2, with 7 bases matching. The CDR3 has the sequence CASSPGGGWGGEQFF. The DNA is TGTGCCAGCAGTCCCGGAGGGGGTTGGGGGGGTGAGCAGTTCTTC.